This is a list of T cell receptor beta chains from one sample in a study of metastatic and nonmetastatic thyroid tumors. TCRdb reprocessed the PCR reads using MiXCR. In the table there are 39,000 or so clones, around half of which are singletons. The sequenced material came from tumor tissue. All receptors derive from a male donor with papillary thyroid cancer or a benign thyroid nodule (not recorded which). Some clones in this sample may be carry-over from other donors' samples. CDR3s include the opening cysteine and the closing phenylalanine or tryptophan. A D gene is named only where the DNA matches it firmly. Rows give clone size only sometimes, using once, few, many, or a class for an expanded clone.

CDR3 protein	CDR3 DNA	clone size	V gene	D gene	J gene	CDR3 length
CASSAEGAGTYGYTF	TGTGCCAGCAGCGCAGAAGGTGCGGGGACCTATGGCTACACCTTC	-	TRBV11-1	-	TRBJ1-2	15
CASSRSDGSNQPQHF	TGTGCCAGCAGCCGTAGCGACGGGAGCAATCAGCCCCAGCATTTT	-	TRBV4-2	-	TRBJ1-5	15
CASSVIETTEAFF	TGTGCCAGCAGCGTAATTGAGACCACTGAAGCTTTCTTT	-	TRBV9	-	TRBJ1-1	13
CASSIPGTGSPEAFF	TGTGCCAGTAGTATCCCCGGGACAGGGTCTCCTGAAGCTTTCTTT	-	TRBV19	TRBD1	TRBJ1-1	15
CVSSKEDFSRELFF	TGTGTCAGTTCGAAGGAAGATTTTTCCCGGGAGCTGTTTTTT	-	TRBV9	-	TRBJ2-2	14
CVSSLTQGLSGNTIYF	TGTGTCAGCAGCTTAACGCAGGGATTATCTGGAAACACCATATATTTT	-	TRBV7-2	-	TRBJ1-3	16
CASSLWANYEQYF	TGTGCCAGCAGCCTATGGGCAAACTACGAGCAGTACTTC	-	TRBV7-3	-	TRBJ2-7	13
CASSELVGGEQYF	TGTGCCAGCAGTGAACTCGTTGGCGGCGAGCAGTACTTC	-	TRBV6-1	-	TRBJ2-7	13
CSASGLAETPYF	TGCAGTGCTTCTGGACTAGCGGAGACCCCGTACTTC	once	TRBV20-1	TRBD2	TRBJ2-7	12
CASKLGASYEQYF	TGTGCCAGCAAGCTCGGGGCCTCTTACGAGCAGTACTTC	few	TRBV6-2/TRBV6-3	-	TRBJ2-7	13
CASSPNGQGGDEQFF	TGTGCCAGCTCACCAAACGGACAGGGAGGAGATGAGCAGTTCTTC	-	TRBV18	TRBD1	TRBJ2-1	15
CASSQVHSGTLVSYEQYF	TGCGCCAGCAGCCAAGTCCATAGCGGGACGCTAGTCTCCTACGAGCAGTACTTC	few	TRBV4-1	TRBD2	TRBJ2-7	18
CSASGGLAALQEYF	TGCAGTGCTAGTGGAGGGCTAGCGGCCTTACAGGAGTACTTC	few	TRBV20-1	TRBD2	TRBJ2-7	14
CASSQDDQYEQYF	TGTGCCAGCAGCCAAGATGACCAATACGAGCAGTACTTC	-	TRBV4-2	-	TRBJ2-7	13
CASSFGQGGPVRRNEQYF	TGTGCCAGCAGTTTCGGGCAGGGTGGCCCCGTTAGGAGAAACGAGCAGTACTTC	-	TRBV27	-	TRBJ2-7	18
CASSLAVGGRSEQYF	TGTGCCAGCAGCTTAGCCGTCGGGGGGCGCAGCGAGCAGTATTTC	few	TRBV11-2	-	TRBJ2-7	15
CSAGPSGEATEAFF	TGCAGTGCAGGCCCCTCGGGGGAGGCCACTGAAGCTTTCTTT	-	TRBV20-1	-	TRBJ1-1	14
CASSNSGTEETQYF	TGTGCCAGCAGTAACTCCGGGACTGAAGAGACCCAGTACTTC	few	TRBV27	-	TRBJ2-5	14
CSAKDTGGISYEQYF	TGCAGTGCTAAGGACACGGGAGGTATCTCCTACGAGCAGTACTTC	-	TRBV20-1	TRBD2	TRBJ2-7	15
CSARDLRTGRNEQYF	TGCAGTGCTAGAGATTTACGAACAGGGCGCAACGAGCAGTACTTC	few	TRBV20-1	-	TRBJ2-7	15
CSARGLAEQFF	TGCAGTGCTAGAGGGTTAGCTGAGCAGTTCTTC	-	TRBV20-1	-	TRBJ2-1	11
CASSIGTSGELFF	TGTGCCAGTAGTATTGGGACTTCCGGGGAGCTGTTTTTT	-	TRBV19	-	TRBJ2-2	13
CASSLTDTNTEAFF	TGTGCCAGCAGCCTAACAGACACCAACACTGAAGCTTTCTTT	-	TRBV6-1	-	TRBJ1-1	14
CSADGTGDSNQPQHF	TGCAGTGCCGACGGGACAGGGGATTCCAATCAGCCCCAGCATTTT	-	TRBV20-1	TRBD1	TRBJ1-5	15
CASSSGLEGEQYF	TGTGCCAGCAGTTCGGGACTCGAGGGCGAGCAGTACTTC	-	TRBV6-1	-	TRBJ2-7	13
CATSSEQGASTEAFF	TGTGCCACCAGCAGTGAGCAGGGGGCGAGCACTGAAGCTTTCTTT	-	TRBV15	TRBD1	TRBJ1-1	15
CASSDLRETDNTDTQYF	TGCGCCAGCAGTGATTTGCGGGAGACGGATAACACAGATACGCAGTATTTT	few	TRBV10-1	TRBD2	TRBJ2-3	17
CASSLVYSNQPQHF	TGTGCCAGCAGTTTGGTTTATAGCAATCAGCCCCAGCATTTT	few	TRBV27	-	TRBJ1-5	14
CASSFEGEYEQYF	TGTGCCAGCAGCTTTGAGGGGGAGTACGAGCAGTACTTC	-	TRBV11-2	-	TRBJ2-7	13
CASGQGDSSYGYTF	TGTGCCAGCGGACAGGGGGATTCAAGCTATGGCTACACCTTC	few	TRBV6-4	TRBD1	TRBJ1-2	14
CASSHSSGANVLTF	TGTGCCAGCAGCCACAGCTCTGGGGCCAACGTCCTGACTTTC	-	TRBV27	-	TRBJ2-6	14
CSAPSGGARLYEQFF	TGCAGTGCTCCTAGCGGGGGGGCGCGCCTTTATGAGCAGTTCTTC	-	TRBV20-1	TRBD2	TRBJ2-1	15
CSATPDGNTIYF	TGCAGTGCAACACCGGACGGGAACACCATATATTTT	-	TRBV20-1	-	TRBJ1-3	12
CASSPGRSNNSPLHF	TGTGCCAGCAGCCCTGGGCGCAGTAATAATTCACCCCTCCACTTT	-	TRBV7-8	-	TRBJ1-6	15
CATSYGEAYGYTF	TGTGCCACCAGTTACGGGGAGGCTTATGGCTACACCTTC	-	TRBV24-1	-	TRBJ1-2	13
CASSTPRGLGYTF	TGTGCCAGCAGCACCCCACGGGGGTTGGGGTACACCTTC	-	TRBV5-8	-	TRBJ1-2	13
CASWENTGELFF	TGTGCCAGCTGGGAGAACACCGGGGAGCTGTTTTTT	few	TRBV27	-	TRBJ2-2	12
CASSSQGDNQPQHF	TGTGCCAGCAGCTCACAGGGGGACAATCAGCCCCAGCATTTT	large	TRBV9	TRBD1	TRBJ1-5	14
CATSDRTGKSEQYF	TGTGCCACCAGTGATCGGACAGGGAAGAGCGAGCAGTACTTC	few	TRBV24-1	TRBD1	TRBJ2-7	14
CASSRPRGDTEAFF	TGTGCCAGCAGCCGACCCCGGGGGGACACTGAAGCTTTCTTT	-	TRBV7-9	-	TRBJ1-1	14
CSAQTPPPNYGYTF	TGCAGTGCTCAGACACCACCCCCTAACTATGGCTACACCTTC	-	TRBV20-1	-	TRBJ1-2	14
CASSEMGVGAEQYF	TGTGCCAGCAGTGAAATGGGCGTGGGGGCCGAGCAGTACTTC	few	TRBV6-1	-	TRBJ2-7	14
CSATLTGANYGYTF	TGCAGTGCTACTTTAACAGGGGCAAACTATGGCTACACCTTC	-	TRBV20-1	TRBD1	TRBJ1-2	14
CASSEATGAYEQYF	TGTGCCAGCAGTGAGGCGACAGGCGCTTACGAGCAGTACTTC	few	TRBV2	-	TRBJ2-7	14
CSARGRGPQPYEQYF	TGCAGTGCTAGGGGGAGGGGCCCTCAGCCCTACGAGCAGTACTTC	-	TRBV20-1	TRBD2	TRBJ2-7	15
CATSESGTGNTEAFF	TGTGCCACCAGTGAATCCGGGACAGGGAACACTGAAGCTTTCTTT	once	TRBV24-1	TRBD1	TRBJ1-1	15
CASRVSERNEQFF	TGTGCCAGCCGGGTTAGCGAGAGGAATGAGCAGTTCTTC	-	TRBV6-5	-	TRBJ2-1	13
CSARRPGTGEGYGYTF	TGCAGTGCTAGACGGCCCGGGACAGGGGAAGGTTATGGCTACACCTTC	-	TRBV20-1	TRBD1	TRBJ1-2	16
CASSFREEGYGYTF	TGTGCCAGCAGCTTTAGGGAGGAAGGCTATGGCTACACCTTC	-	TRBV11-2	-	TRBJ1-2	14
CASSPKIGGRGNTIYF	TGTGCCAGCAGCCCAAAAATCGGGGGCCGAGGAAACACCATATATTTT	-	TRBV11-2	-	TRBJ1-3	16
CASSSRDRSYEQYF	TGTGCCAGCAGTTCCCGGGACAGGTCTTACGAGCAGTACTTC	-	TRBV6-1	TRBD1	TRBJ2-7	14
CASSLGQGTSNSPLHF	TGCGCCAGCAGCCTGGGACAGGGGACGTCAAATTCACCCCTCCACTTT	-	TRBV4-1	TRBD1	TRBJ1-6	16
CASSFGDEQYF	TGTGCCAGCAGTTTTGGAGACGAGCAGTACTTC	few	TRBV28	-	TRBJ2-7	11
CASSPTGKVHEQYF	TGTGCCAGCAGTCCGACAGGGAAGGTCCACGAGCAGTACTTC	-	TRBV27	TRBD1	TRBJ2-7	14
CASRKDGNYEQYF	TGTGCCAGCAGAAAGGACGGGAACTACGAGCAGTACTTC	few	TRBV6-1	-	TRBJ2-7	13